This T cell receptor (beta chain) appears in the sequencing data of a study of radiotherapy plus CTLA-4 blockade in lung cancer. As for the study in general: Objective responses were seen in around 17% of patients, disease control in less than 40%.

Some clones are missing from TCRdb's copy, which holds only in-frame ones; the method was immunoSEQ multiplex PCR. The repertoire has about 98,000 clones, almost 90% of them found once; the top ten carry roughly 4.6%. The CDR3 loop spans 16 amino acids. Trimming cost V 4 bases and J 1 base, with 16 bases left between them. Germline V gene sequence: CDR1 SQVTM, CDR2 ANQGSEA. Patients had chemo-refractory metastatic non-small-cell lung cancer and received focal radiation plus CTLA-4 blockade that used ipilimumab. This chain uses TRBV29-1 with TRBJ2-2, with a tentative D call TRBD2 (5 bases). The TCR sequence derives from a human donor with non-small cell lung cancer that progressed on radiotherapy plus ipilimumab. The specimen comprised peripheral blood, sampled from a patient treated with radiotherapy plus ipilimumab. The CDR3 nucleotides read TGCAGCGTTGGAATCCCGGGAAAAGAGAACACCGGGGAGCTGTTTTTT. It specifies CSVGIPGKENTGELFF.